The 3 T cell receptor beta chains below come from one sample, sequenced in a study of T cell repertoires in cytomegalovirus infection. TCRdb analysed the reads with MiXCR anew, one entry per CDR3 protein. The sample holds about 160,000 distinct CDR3 sequences; about 22% are singletons and the top ten take roughly 25%. The antigens these receptors bind are not known. Sequenced here: CD8+ T cells from cultured PBMCs, sampled from culture after CMV antigen stimulation. The receptors were sampled from a human donor in good health (CMV status not recorded). Some clones in this sample may be carry-over from other donors' samples.

The chain links TRBV6-6 to TRBJ2-2; D possibly matches TRBD1 or TRBD2 (5 bases each). V was shortened by 0 bases and J by 6 bases, with 11 bases between the two germline ends. CDR3 length equals 15 residues. Germline lookup yields CDR1 MNHNY and CDR2 SVGAGI (reference sequence). CDR3 coding DNA: TGTGCCAGCAGTTACTCCGGGACGGTCTCCGGGGAGCTGTTTTTT. This gives the protein CASSYSGTVSGELFF.

The chain links TRBV5-1 to TRBJ2-1; possibly TRBD1 or TRBD2 for D (5 bases each). Germline CDR1 SGHRS, CDR2 YFSETQ. CDR3 length: 16 amino acids. Trimming removed 3 bases at V and 8 bases at J, with 21 bases between. DNA of the CDR3: TGCGCCAGCAGCTGGAATGCCAGGGAGATCGGCGATGAGCAGTTCTTC. Translated, it gives CASSWNAREIGDEQFF.

This clonotype has only a few counts. Sequence at one end of the junction differs from germline and may be a read error. The chain links TRBV12-3 or TRBV12-4 to TRBJ2-1, with TRBD2 matching 11 bases. The CDR3 extends over 15 amino acids. The CDR3 here is CASSSSGGPDNEQIF. The CDR3, as DNA: TGTGCCAGCAGTTCTAGCGGGGGGCCTGACAATGAGCAGATCTTC.